This T cell receptor beta chain was documented in a study of response to subunit inactivated influenza vaccine. Study-wide findings and caveats: Few new T cells, the authors suggested, are recruited by each seasonal influenza vaccination.

The CDR3 extends over 15 amino acids. Trimming stripped 6 bases from V and 0 bases from J, with 12 bases between. From germline, CDR1 is LNHDA and CDR2 SQIVND (reference sequence). A single record per CDR3 protein comes from TCRdb applying MiXCR to the RT-PCR reads. The table lists 600,000 to 850,000 distinct CDR3 sequences, 14% of them singletons, with roughly 7.6% in the top ten. This clonotype was counted a few times. As yet, its antigen is unknown. The chain combines TRBV19 with TRBJ2-1, with unresolved D. This material consisted of PBMCs from blood, taken 14 to 15 days before vaccination. This clonotype originated in a man aged 45 to 65 who received an inactivated influenza vaccine. The CDR3 is CASRDVIRSYNEQFF. CDR3 sequence (DNA): TGTGCCAGTAGGGACGTTATACGCTCCTACAATGAGCAGTTCTTC.